Listed below are T cell receptor beta chains from one sample, sequenced in a study of OX40 agonist ivuxolimab in advanced cancers. Using immunoSEQ multiplex PCR, the repertoire was profiled, and TCRdb retains in-frame clones only, with some absent. The sample has approximately 77,000 clones; 75% to 90% are singletons. The specimen was CD4+ or CD8+ T cells sorted from blood, collected in a trial of the OX40 agonist ivuxolimab. The receptors were sampled from an adult with an advanced solid tumor such as melanoma, head and neck, liver or kidney cancer. The CDR3 runs from the conserved cysteine through the conserved F or W. A D gene is named only where the DNA matches it firmly. Rows may omit the clone size; those that give it use once, few, many or a size class.

clone size	D gene	V gene	J gene	CDR3 protein	CDR3 DNA
.	.	TRBV21-1	TRBJ2-7	CASSKEGQSYEQYF	TGTGCCAGCAGCAAAGAGGGACAATCCTACGAGCAGTACTTC
.	TRBD1	TRBV28	TRBJ2-3	CASSPGTGFNTDTQYF	TGTGCCAGCAGTCCTGGGACAGGGTTCAACACAGATACGCAGTATTTT
.	.	TRBV19	TRBJ2-7	CASSSLKALSYEQYF	TGTGCCAGTAGTAGCCTCAAGGCCCTCTCGTACGAGCAGTACTTC
.	.	TRBV27	TRBJ1-2	CASRAGDQFGYTF	TGTGCCAGCAGGGCAGGGGATCAGTTTGGCTACACCTTC
.	.	TRBV15	TRBJ1-2	CATSRDVMGGSYGYTF	TGTGCCACCAGCAGAGATGTCATGGGGGGGTCCTATGGCTACACCTTC
.	.	TRBV28	TRBJ2-7	CASSSSSYEQYF	TGTGCCAGCAGCTCATCCTCCTACGAGCAGTACTTC
.	.	TRBV6-5	TRBJ2-1	CASSSARGSYNEQFF	TGTGCCAGCAGCAGCGCTAGGGGGTCCTACAATGAGCAGTTCTTC
.	.	TRBV28	TRBJ1-1	CASGSVMNTEAFF	TGTGCCAGCGGTTCCGTCATGAACACTGAAGCTTTCTTT
once	TRBD1	TRBV7-2	TRBJ2-7	CASSQAWTGRYEQYF	TGTGCCAGCAGCCAAGCATGGACAGGGCGTTACGAGCAGTACTTC
.	.	TRBV14	TRBJ1-6	CASSLLDSISPLHF	TGTGCCAGCAGCCTCTTGGACAGTATTTCGCCCCTCCACTTT
.	TRBD1	TRBV4-1	TRBJ2-1	CASSQAGTGGGYNEQFF	TGCGCCAGCAGCCAAGCCGGGACAGGGGGGGGGTACAATGAGCAGTTCTTC
.	.	TRBV7-2	TRBJ2-7	CASSSTGSDAWQYF	TGTGCCAGCAGCTCCACCGGGAGCGATGCGTGGCAGTACTTC
once	.	TRBV10-3	TRBJ2-3	CAIRLEGTDTQYF	TGTGCCATCCGACTAGAGGGAACAGATACGCAGTATTTT
.	.	TRBV28	TRBJ1-5	CAGGPGFSNQPQHF	TGTGCCGGGGGCCCAGGGTTTAGCAATCAGCCCCAGCATTTT
.	.	TRBV4-3	TRBJ2-3	CASSHLGDSGGLRDTQYF	TGCGCCAGCAGCCACCTCGGGGACAGCGGGGGCCTTCGGGATACGCAGTATTTT
.	TRBD2	TRBV28	TRBJ2-6	CASETFGSGKSGANVLTF	TGTGCCTCAGAGACCTTCGGCAGCGGGAAGTCTGGGGCCAACGTCCTGACTTTC
.	.	TRBV6-4	TRBJ1-1	CASSSLPGLTEAFF	TGTGCCAGCAGTTCACTACCGGGACTCACTGAAGCTTTCTTT
.	TRBD2	TRBV6-5	TRBJ2-3	CASSYPSGGTDTQYF	TGTGCCAGCAGTTACCCGAGCGGGGGCACAGATACGCAGTATTTT
few	.	TRBV5-6	TRBJ1-4	CASSQTRGEKLFF	TGTGCCAGCAGCCAGACTCGGGGAGAAAAACTGTTTTTT
once	.	TRBV18	TRBJ1-2	CASSPPGSIRGYTF	TGTGCCAGCTCACCACCGGGGAGCATACGTGGCTACACCTTC
.	.	TRBV6-5	TRBJ1-5	CASKEGNKPQHF	TGTGCCAGCAAGGAGGGGAATAAGCCCCAGCATTTT
.	.	TRBV28	TRBJ2-7	CASTSSVRYEQYF	TGTGCCAGCACCTCTAGCGTACGCTACGAGCAGTACTTC
few	TRBD2	TRBV6-1	TRBJ2-1	CASSGAGRETDEQFF	TGTGCCAGCAGTGGGGCGGGGCGGGAGACGGATGAGCAGTTCTTC
few	TRBD1	TRBV4-3	TRBJ1-6	CASSQHPGQGAPSPLHF	TGCGCCAGCAGCCAACACCCTGGACAGGGGGCGCCTTCACCCCTCCACTTT
.	TRBD1	TRBV9	TRBJ2-5	CASSVRPGTDQETQYF	TGTGCCAGCAGCGTCCGCCCCGGGACAGATCAAGAGACCCAGTACTTC
.	.	TRBV6-1	TRBJ2-1	CASSWPGEQFF	TGTGCCAGCAGTTGGCCGGGGGAGCAGTTCTTC
.	.	TRBV11-2	TRBJ2-5	CASSLHNRYGEGGETQYF	TGTGCCAGCAGCTTACATAATCGGTACGGAGAAGGTGGAGAGACCCAGTACTTC
.	.	TRBV7-9	TRBJ1-1	CASSGRGMNTEAFF	TGTGCCAGCAGCGGCCGAGGGATGAACACTGAAGCTTTCTTT
.	.	TRBV7-8	TRBJ1-1	CASSLQPTRAEAFF	TGTGCCAGCAGCCTCCAGCCAACTAGGGCCGAAGCTTTCTTT
.	TRBD2	TRBV10-1	TRBJ2-7	CASSEHRGKVAGGQGYEQYF	TGCGCCAGCAGTGAGCACCGGGGTAAAGTAGCGGGAGGGCAGGGCTACGAGCAGTACTTC
.	.	TRBV9	TRBJ2-2	CASRRSPFTGELFF	TGTGCCAGCAGACGTAGCCCGTTCACCGGGGAGCTGTTTTTT
.	.	TRBV6-6	TRBJ2-7	CASSYRKTSSYEQYF	TGTGCCAGCAGTTACCGGAAAACAAGCTCCTACGAGCAGTACTTC
.	TRBD1	TRBV6-5	TRBJ1-2	CASSYSDRGLGYTF	TGTGCCAGCAGTTACTCCGACAGGGGATTGGGCTACACCTTC
.	.	TRBV7-9	TRBJ1-6	CASSLEGYNSPLHF	TGTGCCAGCAGCTTAGAGGGCTATAATTCACCCCTCCACTTT
.	.	TRBV7-9	TRBJ1-1	CASSLEGYRAEAFF	TGTGCCAGCAGCTTAGAGGGTTACAGGGCTGAAGCTTTCTTT
.	TRBD1	TRBV2	TRBJ2-7	CASSEAGQGSDEQYF	TGTGCCAGCAGTGAAGCGGGACAGGGTTCGGATGAGCAGTACTTC
.	.	TRBV7-8	TRBJ2-2	CASSSTGNTGELFF	TGTGCCAGCAGCTCCACAGGGAACACCGGGGAGCTGTTTTTT
.	.	TRBV5-1	TRBJ2-3	CASSLVGQGRTDTQYF	TGCGCCAGCAGCCTCGTGGGACAAGGCCGCACAGATACGCAGTATTTT
.	.	TRBV5-4	TRBJ2-1	CASSLGPGYNEQFF	TGTGCCAGCAGCTTGGGTCCCGGTTACAATGAGCAGTTCTTC
.	.	TRBV5-5	TRBJ2-3	CASRRDVLSTDTQYF	TGTGCCAGCAGACGGGACGTCCTCAGCACAGATACGCAGTATTTT
.	TRBD1	TRBV9	TRBJ1-1	CASSVDGGTGGITEAFF	TGTGCCAGCAGCGTAGACGGAGGGACAGGGGGTATCACTGAAGCTTTCTTT
.	.	TRBV28	TRBJ1-5	CASSLWRDEQPQHF	TGTGCCAGCAGTTTATGGAGGGATGAACAGCCCCAGCATTTT
.	TRBD1	TRBV7-6	TRBJ1-2	CASSLTGDYGYTF	TGTGCCAGCAGCCTTACAGGGGACTATGGCTACACCTTC
.	.	TRBV5-1	TRBJ1-1	CASSSYGNTEAFF	TGCGCCAGCAGCTCTTACGGAAACACTGAAGCTTTCTTT
few	.	TRBV11-2	TRBJ1-6	CASSSEHNSPLHF	TGTGCCAGCAGCTCGGAGCATAATTCACCCCTCCACTTT
once	.	TRBV30	TRBJ1-1	CAWRPKRTSEAFF	TGTGCCTGGAGACCCAAAAGGACATCTGAAGCTTTCTTT
.	.	TRBV5-1	TRBJ2-1	CASSLAQYNEQFF	TGCGCCAGCAGCTTGGCTCAGTACAATGAGCAGTTCTTC
.	TRBD1	TRBV10-3	TRBJ1-4	CAISEGTGVLTNEKLFF	TGTGCCATCAGTGAGGGGACAGGGGTGCTAACTAATGAAAAACTGTTTTTT
.	.	TRBV2	TRBJ2-2	CASRPGTQGTGELFF	TGTGCCAGCCGTCCCGGGACCCAGGGCACCGGGGAGCTGTTTTTT
once	.	TRBV5-1	TRBJ1-3	CASSLLGTGNTIYF	TGCGCCAGCAGCTTGTTGGGGACTGGAAACACCATATATTTT
.	.	TRBV15	TRBJ2-7	CATSSGGWEQYF	TGTGCCACCAGCAGTGGGGGCTGGGAGCAGTACTTC
.	TRBD1	TRBV10-3	TRBJ1-1	CAISESGTDNTEAFF	TGTGCCATCAGTGAGTCTGGGACAGATAACACTGAAGCTTTCTTT
once	TRBD2	TRBV18	TRBJ2-3	CASSPQSGRPTDTQYF	TGTGCCAGCTCACCACAGAGCGGGAGGCCCACAGATACGCAGTATTTT
.	.	TRBV5-1	TRBJ1-2	CASSYQWGVNYGYTF	TGCGCCAGCAGCTACCAATGGGGGGTAAACTATGGCTACACCTTC
.	.	TRBV6-5	TRBJ1-2	CASKIDRAGGYTF	TGTGCCAGCAAAATTGACCGCGCCGGGGGCTACACCTTC
.	.	TRBV5-5	TRBJ1-1	CASSLGPRGMTEAFF	TGTGCCAGCAGCTTGGGCCCCAGGGGTATGACTGAAGCTTTCTTT
.	TRBD1	TRBV18	TRBJ1-5	CASSQTGDVSQPQHF	TGTGCCAGCTCCCAGACAGGGGACGTAAGCCAGCCCCAGCATTTT